This TCR beta chain was sequenced during a study of beta chain features in type 1 diabetes. The sequenced template was cDNA made from the entire isolated RNA. The table came from immunoSEQ multiplex PCR; TCRdb's copy has only in-frame clones and leaves some out. The sample yields under 800,000 clones, roughly a sixth seen once. Per the germline V gene, CDR1 is MNHEY and CDR2 is SVGAGI. This CDR3 contains 13 residues. The germline V and J ends were trimmed by 2 bases and 14 bases, with 17 bases remaining between them. The chain uses TRBV6-5 and TRBJ2-3; maybe TRBD1 (5 bases). The clonotype was recovered from a man aged 18 to 35 in good health. Input material: naive CD4+ T cells from blood. CDR3 region: CASSYRGDVRWYF. The CDR3 DNA follows: TGTGCCAGCAGTTACAGGGGCGACGTGAGGTGGTATTTT.